This T cell receptor beta chain was sequenced during a study of blood T cell repertoires in COVID-19. Turning to the study itself: Specimens from acute and convalescent COVID-19 originated in the United States, Italy and Spain.

The CDR3 has 17 residues. The germline V gene has CDR1 SGDLS and CDR2 YYNGEE. Unmatched junction bases numbered 6, after V lost 3 bases and J lost 0 bases. As handled by the study authors: Nucleated cell number was recorded as an estimate derived from reference gene primer amplification. Libraries were prepared by immunoSEQ multiplex PCR; TCRdb keeps only in-frame clonotypes and omits some of them. V and J calls and clone size are copied from that table; D and trimming were computed from the DNA. The data contain about 15,000 clones, approximately 78% of them singletons. This receptor was obtained from a man of 80 years or more with active or convalescent COVID-19. Sequenced sample: peripheral blood. The chain employs TRBV9 and TRBJ2-3, with 11 bases fitting TRBD2. The CDR3 DNA is TGTGCCAGCAGCGGGGGACTAGCGGACACTAGCACAGATACGCAGTATTTT. It is translated as CASSGGLADTSTDTQYF.